Presented here are 3 T cell receptor beta chains from one specimen sequenced in a study of shared clonotypes between healthy human individuals. The data were produced by immunoSEQ multiplex PCR, yet TCRdb's version contains in-frame clones alone and is incomplete. The repertoire consists of more than 2,000,000 clones, with approximately 95% occurring once and the leading ten covering around 0.4%. Sequencing input: naive CD4+ T cells from PBMCs. This sample's subset: CD45RA+ positively selected. The receptors derive from a man aged 18-30 years in good health. Some clones in this sample may be carry-over from other donors' samples.

The chain uses TRBV5-6 and TRBJ1-2; D remains ambiguous. The V gene lost 6 bases and the J gene lost 7 bases, with 19 bases spanning the gap. The germline V gene encodes CDR1 SGHDT and CDR2 YYEEEE. The CDR3 covers 14 residues. The CDR3: CASIGFPPLGGYTF. The CDR3 DNA sequence: TGTGCCAGCATCGGATTCCCTCCCTTGGGTGGCTACACCTTC.

The chain employs TRBV19 and TRBJ1-3, with D hard to call. V lost 2 bases and J 8 bases, leaving 10 bases between the germline ends. This CDR3 comprises 13 residues. Germline CDR1 is LNHDA and CDR2 is SQIVND (reference sequence). The CDR3 DNA sequence: TGTGCCAGTAGTATATCCCGTGGGGACACCATATATTTT. As protein: CASSISRGDTIYF.

A single count supports this clone. The identical CDR3 is also encoded by other nucleotide sequences in the sample. CDR3 in amino acids: CASSSQGQETQYF. In nucleotides, the CDR3 is TGTGCCAGCTCATCCCAGGGGCAAGAGACCCAGTACTTC. The chain has TRBV18 and TRBJ2-5, with D perhaps TRBD1 (6 bases). CDR1 KGHSH and CDR2 LQKENI come from the germline V gene. This CDR3 contains 13 residues. The V end lost 5 bases, the J end lost 2 bases, and 9 bases lay between the germline ends.